This T cell receptor (beta chain) is drawn from a study of technical replicates of blood from several donors. TCRdb keeps only in-frame clones here, not all; method: immunoSEQ multiplex PCR. This table has tens of thousands of clones, approximately 92% appearing once. The CDR3 extends over 15 amino acids. V was pared by 4 bases and J by 6 bases, with 11 bases of the junction left unmatched. CDR1 is SGDLS and CDR2 is YYNGEE in the germline V gene. The origin of this receptor is a human donor in good health. The chain employs TRBV9 and TRBJ2-7, with 9 bases that match TRBD1. The sequenced material came from T cells isolated from PBMCs. CDR3 residues: CASSQGQGLIFEQYF. CDR3 nucleotide sequence: TGTGCCAGCAGCCAAGGACAGGGGTTAATCTTCGAGCAGTACTTC.